These 29 T cell receptor beta chains share one sample of origin, sequenced in a study of blood T cells in healthy people across ages. A second PCR, run for roughly 7 to 12 cycles, used a sample-barcoded 5' primer plus a J-beta primer mix. MiXCR, applied by TCRdb to the 5' RACE reads, yields one record per CDR3 protein. Of approximately 780,000 distinct CDR3 sequences in the sample, roughly 25% are singletons; the top ten hold 3%. This sample also appeared in a second study, on T cells of mothers and their children.

Specimen: blood. The receptor set was obtained from a boy aged 5-17 years in good health.

With respect to this clonotype: The junction departs from germline at one end; a sequencing error may be responsible. The J gene is TRBJ2-3, the V gene TRBV10-3, with 9 bases that match TRBD2. The germline V gene has CDR1 ENHRY and CDR2 SYGVKD. The CDR3 totals 15 residues. As DNA, the CDR3 is TGTGCCTTCAGTGAGGGGACTAGCTGGGGGGATACGCAGTATTTT. This codes for CAFSEGTSWGDTQYF.

Only a few counts were recorded for this clonotype. The chain links TRBV30 to TRBJ1-5; D gene uncertain. The CDR3 has 13 amino acids. Per germline, CDR1 GTSNPN and CDR2 SVGIG (reference sequence). V lost 5 bases and J 0 bases, leaving 8 bases between the germline ends. The CDR3 protein is CAWSDYSNQPQHF. The CDR3 DNA is TGTGCCTGGTCAGACTATAGCAATCAGCCCCAGCATTTT.

This clonotype came up once. This chain uses TRBV6-4 with TRBJ2-5; D may be TRBD1 (5 bases). The germline gives CDR1 MRHNA, CDR2 SNTAGT. The CDR3 runs 16 residues. Trimming removed 5 bases from V and 4 bases from J, with 20 bases in between. This CDR3 is CASSSPVVREGETQYF. CDR3 nucleotides: TGTGCCAGCAGTTCCCCGGTGGTCAGGGAAGGAGAGACCCAGTACTTC.

Only a few counts were recorded for this clonotype. This rearrangement joins TRBV10-3 to TRBJ2-5; D is tentatively TRBD1 or TRBD2 (5 bases each). CDR3 length: 12 amino acids. CDR1 is ENHRY, CDR2 SYGVKD, per germline. Deletions cut 4 bases from V and 5 bases from J, with 8 bases between. CDR3 loop: CAISVEGETQYF. The CDR3 DNA reads TGTGCCATCAGTGTTGAGGGGGAGACCCAGTACTTC.

This clonotype was counted between two and nine times. The rearrangement uses TRBV6-5 and TRBJ2-1; the match to TRBD1 covers 7 bases. The V gene end was trimmed by 10 bases and the J gene end by 0 bases; junction bases not matched to a gene: 3. The germline V gene encodes CDR1 MNHEY and CDR2 SVGAGI. This CDR3 is built from 13 residues. The CDR3 DNA is TGTGCCACGGGACAGTCCTCCTACAATGAGCAGTTCTTC. This gives the protein CATGQSSYNEQFF.

V gene TRBV4-1 combines with J gene TRBJ1-5; no reliable D call. In germline, CDR1 is MGHRA, CDR2 YSYEKL. Trimming pared 1 base from V and 3 bases from J, leaving 10 bases between. This CDR3 has 15 residues. This CDR3 is CASSQVAADNQPQHF. The CDR3 DNA reads as TGCGCCAGCAGCCAAGTGGCAGCCGACAATCAGCCCCAGCATTTT.

The chain carries TRBV7-9 and TRBJ2-7; 8 bases line up with TRBD1. Germline V gene lookup returns CDR1 SEHNR and CDR2 FQNEAQ (reference sequence). The trim removed 5 bases at V and 2 bases at J, leaving 5 bases unmatched. The CDR3 loop spans 14 amino acids. The DNA of the CDR3 is TGTGCCAGCAGCCCGACAGGGGCTACCTACGAGCAGTACTTC. Its protein is CASSPTGATYEQYF.

The chain joins TRBV20-1 to TRBJ2-4; TRBD1 is a possible D gene (7 bases). The CDR3 is 15 amino acids. Germline CDR1 is DFQATT and CDR2 is SNEGSKA (reference sequence). The ends were cut back, 6 bases at V and 3 bases at J, with 18 bases in the middle. CDR3 bases: TGCAGTGCAAAGCAGGGGGGAATCGTCAAAAACATTCAGTACTTC. Translating gives CSAKQGGIVKNIQYF.

A few counts support this clonotype. The rearrangement joins TRBV9 to TRBJ2-1; 8 bases agree with TRBD1. The germline CDR1 and CDR2 sequences are SGDLS and YYNGEE. Trimming removed 0 bases from V and 3 bases from J; junction bases left unmatched: 2. The CDR3 runs to 15 residues. The CDR3 loop is CASSVEQGGYNEQFF. The CDR3 coding sequence is TGTGCCAGCAGCGTAGAACAGGGGGGCTACAATGAGCAGTTCTTC.

This clonotype was observed a handful of times. The gene calls are TRBV7-9 and TRBJ1-2; perhaps TRBD1 as D (5 bases). This CDR3 is 14 amino acids long. Germline V CDR1 and CDR2: SEHNR, FQNEAQ (reference sequence). V was trimmed by 0 bases and J by 6 bases, leaving 11 bases between them. CDR3 nucleotides: TGTGCCAGCAGCTTAGCAAGGGGTGAGGATGGCTACACCTTC. It yields the protein CASSLARGEDGYTF.

The CDR3 loop is CASSLTPRTALNETQYF. The CDR3 region has the DNA TGCGCCAGCAGCCTTACACCCCGGACAGCCTTAAACGAGACCCAGTACTTC. The chain combines TRBV4-1 with TRBJ2-5; a possible D gene is TRBD1 (6 bases). The CDR3 extends over 17 amino acids. Deletions cut 4 bases from V and 5 bases from J, with 23 bases between. Germline-derived CDR1 and CDR2 are MGHRA and YSYEKL.

This clonotype showed up just a few times. This chain links TRBV12-3 or TRBV12-4 with TRBJ2-5; 9 positions agree with TRBD2. The J call may not be correct, given that the DNA end is closer to TRBJ2-1. This CDR3 has 15 amino acids. The CDR3 nucleotides read TGTGCCAGCAGGACCCCCGGGACTAGCTTAAATGAGCAGTTCTTC. Its protein product is CASRTPGTSLNEQFF.

This clonotype was seen ten or more times. The V call is TRBV12-5, the J call TRBJ1-2; no definite D call. V shed 1 base and J shed 8 bases, with 5 bases lying between them. Germline CDR1 LGHNT, CDR2 FRNRAP. There are 11 residues in the CDR3. The CDR3 protein is CASGLGSGYTF. CDR3 coding DNA: TGTGCTAGTGGTTTGGGGAGCGGCTACACCTTC.

This chain uses TRBV7-8 with TRBJ2-7; no firm D call. The J call may be mistaken, given a closer DNA end match to TRBJ2-1. CDR1 and CDR2 (germline): SGHVS, FQNEAQ. The CDR3 length is 15 residues. The CDR3 nucleotides read TGTGCCAGCAGCTTACAGCCTTATCCTCTTCGTGAGCAGTTCTTC. As protein: CASSLQPYPLREQFF.

This clonotype was observed a few times. The V gene is TRBV6-1, the J gene TRBJ2-1; 7 bases line up with TRBD1. V shed 7 bases and J 5 bases; nucleotides not matched to a gene: 11. The germline gives CDR1 MNHNS, CDR2 SASEGT. CDR3 length equals 15 residues. The CDR3 loop reads CASIPGTGAHNEQFF. The CDR3, as DNA: TGTGCCAGCATCCCCGGAACAGGGGCCCACAATGAGCAGTTCTTC.

This clonotype was observed at least ten times. The rearrangement links TRBV28 to TRBJ2-5, with TRBD1 identical over 8 bases. Trimming cost V 3 bases and J 2 bases; bases outside gene matches: 2. Germline-derived CDR1 and CDR2 are MDHEN and SYDVKM. This CDR3 has 14 amino acids. As DNA, the CDR3 is TGTGCCAGCAGTTTCTACAGGGGGCAAGAGACCCAGTACTTC. Translating gives CASSFYRGQETQYF.

In its sample, this clonotype was seen a few times. The chain uses TRBV7-9 and TRBJ1-5; D is unresolved. The length of the CDR3 is 17 residues. V lost 1 base, J lost 2 bases, and 15 bases lay in between. Germline V gives CDR1 SEHNR, CDR2 FQNEAQ (reference sequence). This CDR3 reads CASSLVFEAGGNQPQHF. The CDR3 coding sequence is TGTGCCAGCAGCTTAGTGTTTGAAGCGGGCGGCAATCAGCCCCAGCATTTT.

Only a few counts were recorded for this clonotype. One base away lies a much larger clone, so this may be a sequencing read error. The V and J genes are TRBV6-5 and TRBJ2-6; D unclear. This CDR3 is 13 amino acids long. The germline V gene encodes CDR1 MNHEY and CDR2 SVGAGI. The CDR3, as DNA: TGTGCCGGCAGCCCACCCGGGGCCAACGTCCTGACTTTC. It codes for CAGSPPGANVLTF.

The chain uses TRBV6-5 and TRBJ2-5; maybe TRBD2 (7 bases). This CDR3 is 13 amino acids long. The V and J ends lost 6 bases and 5 bases respectively, with 13 bases between them. The germline gives CDR1 MNHEY, CDR2 SVGAGI. CDR3 sequence: CASRTGGRETQYF. CDR3 DNA: TGTGCCAGCAGGACGGGGGGCCGGGAGACCCAGTACTTC.

This clonotype was seen just once. This sequence joins TRBV28 and TRBJ1-5, with D possibly TRBD1 on 6 matching bases. This CDR3 is 13 amino acids long. From germline, CDR1 is MDHEN and CDR2 SYDVKM. V dropped 6 bases and J dropped 7 bases, with 13 bases sitting between them. The CDR3: CASRLQGRQPQHF. DNA of the CDR3: TGTGCCAGCAGATTGCAGGGGAGGCAGCCCCAGCATTTT.

This clonotype was detected only a few times. The rearrangement links TRBV18 to TRBJ2-6; weak D call: TRBD1 (6 bases). The CDR3 extends over 19 amino acids. Trimming shortened V by 3 bases and J by 1 base, and 19 bases separated the two germline ends. CDR1 and CDR2 from the germline V gene are KGHSH and LQKENI. This chain's CDR3 is CASSPEGGNYFSGANVLTF. The CDR3 bases are TGTGCCAGCTCACCCGAAGGGGGAAACTACTTTTCTGGGGCCAACGTCCTGACTTTC.

This clonotype has more than one count but fewer than ten. J is TRBJ2-7 and V is TRBV28; TRBD1 agrees at 9 bases. Germline V gives CDR1 MDHEN, CDR2 SYDVKM. This CDR3 contains 13 residues. V lost 8 bases and J lost 3; bases outside the gene matches: 5. The CDR3 nucleotides read TGTGCCAGCGGGGACAGGGACATCTACGAGCAGTACTTC. Its translation is CASGDRDIYEQYF.

This clonotype came up a few times. The rearrangement joins TRBV12-3 or TRBV12-4 to TRBJ1-4, with D unclear. The CDR3 is 13 amino acids. Deletions cut 3 bases from V and 10 bases from J, with 12 bases between. The CDR3 bases are TGTGCCAGCAGTTTTCTTAGCTCACCAAAACTGTTTTTT. Its translation: CASSFLSSPKLFF.

The chain links TRBV6-1 to TRBJ2-5, with TRBD2 matching 11 bases. From germline, CDR1 is MNHNS and CDR2 SASEGT. Trimming took 6 bases from V and 3 from J; bases not matched to a gene: 3. The CDR3 is 14 amino acids. The CDR3 loop reads CASSRLAGKETQYF. The CDR3 DNA reads TGTGCCAGCAGCCGACTAGCGGGGAAAGAGACCCAGTACTTC.

The chain joins TRBV29-1 to TRBJ2-2; TRBD1 matches 7 bases. The J segment lost 2 bases and the V segment lost 2 bases, leaving 5 bases of the junction unmatched. Germline CDR1 SQVTM, CDR2 ANQGSEA. The CDR3 length is 15 residues. CDR3 protein: CSVETGTVNTGELFF. CDR3 in DNA: TGCAGCGTTGAAACCGGGACAGTTAACACCGGGGAGCTGTTTTTT.

V usage is TRBV6-1 and J usage is TRBJ1-5; 7 bases are shared with TRBD1. Germline-derived CDR1 and CDR2 are MNHNS and SASEGT. This CDR3 has 16 residues. J lost 0 bases, V lost 6 bases, and 8 bases had no gene match. CDR3: CASRRDSQYSNQPQHF. DNA of the CDR3: TGTGCCAGCAGACGGGACAGTCAATATAGCAATCAGCCCCAGCATTTT.

J is TRBJ1-4 and V is TRBV6-1; maybe TRBD1 (5 bases). This CDR3 contains 13 residues. The V end lost 3 bases, the J end lost 6 bases, and 8 bases lay between the germline ends. Germline values: CDR1 MNHNS, CDR2 SASEGT. CDR3 in amino acids: CASSDTGDEKLFF. The CDR3 coding sequence is TGTGCCAGCAGTGATACAGGAGATGAAAAACTGTTTTTT.

The genes are TRBV30 and TRBJ1-4; the D is unclear. Trimming removed 4 bases at V and 2 bases at J, with 8 bases between. CDR1 and CDR2 (germline): GTSNPN, SVGIG (reference sequence). This CDR3 spans 13 amino acids. CDR3 nucleotides: TGTGCCTGGAAGTCTGGGACTAATGAAAAACTGTTTTTT. Translating it yields CAWKSGTNEKLFF.

The chain combines TRBV20-1 with TRBJ2-7; a possible D gene is TRBD1 (6 bases). CDR1 DFQATT and CDR2 SNEGSKA come from the germline V gene (reference sequence). V shed 0 bases and J shed 1 base, with 10 bases lying between them. CDR3 length: 14 amino acids. The CDR3 reads CSARDAGASYEQYF. The CDR3 coding sequence is TGCAGTGCTAGAGACGCAGGGGCATCCTACGAGCAGTACTTC.